This T cell receptor beta chain was observed in a study of blood T cell repertoires in COVID-19. Study-level background: The United States, Italy and Spain were the sources of the acute and convalescent COVID-19 samples. Sample material is recorded as cDNA or gDNA derived from T cells, B-cell-depleted T cells, or PBMCs.

As regards this clone: This specimen includes other DNA sequences encoding the same CDR3.

In the original processing: The authors estimated nucleated cell counts from reference gene primer amplification. Repertoires were generated with immunoSEQ multiplex PCR, while TCRdb's copy carries only in-frame clones and drops some. That table is the source of V, J and clone size, and D and trimming were worked out from the DNA. Among about 200,000 clones listed, about 85% were seen once. Sequenced input: peripheral blood. The clonotype comes from a woman older than 75 with acute or convalescent COVID-19.

CDR3 sequence: CASSRTGTGNTIYF. Here the CDR3 DNA reads TGCGCCAGCAGCCGCACAGGGACTGGAAACACCATATATTTT. This chain connects TRBV4-3 to TRBJ1-3; D is possibly TRBD1 (6 bases). Trimming removed 4 bases from V and 2 bases from J, with 9 bases in between. From germline, CDR1 is LGHNA and CDR2 YSLEER. This CDR3 has 14 residues.